This passage covers 18 T cell receptor beta chains from one sample sequenced in a study of tumor and adjacent non-tumor tissue in lung cancer. The template was RNA from unsorted bulk tissue. The normal lung tissue was taken more than 3 cm from the tumor edge. Three rounds of nested PCR, following a modified ARM-PCR protocol, produced the TCRbeta library. Each CDR3 protein is one row after TCRdb ran MiXCR on the multiplex PCR reads. The sample has 90,000 to 100,000 distinct CDR3 sequences, 75% to 90% seen once. Sequencing used distant non-tumor lung tissue. Receptors were obtained from a man in his fifties or sixties with small cell lung cancer.

Note on this clonotype: Its ends do not fully match the called genes, so a read error is possible. The chain couples TRBV6-5 to TRBJ2-3; D may be TRBD2 (6 bases). This CDR3 contains 16 residues. Germline values: CDR1 MNHEY, CDR2 SVGAGI. CDR3 nucleotides: TGTGCCAGCAGCCGACTAACGGGAGAATCCACAGATACGCACTATTTT. Its translation: CASSRLTGESTDTHYF.

A single count supports this clonotype. The junction and the germline gene differ at one end; a read error may be behind it. The CDR3 is CSVEKETNTEAIF. Written as DNA, the CDR3 is TGCAGCGTTGAGAAGGAGACGAACACTGAAGCTATCTTT. The chain carries TRBV29-1 and TRBJ1-1; no definite D call. The CDR3 is made up of 13 amino acids. Germline CDR1 and CDR2: SQVTM and ANQGSEA.

J is TRBJ2-7 and V is TRBV4-1, with 8 bases aligning to TRBD1. Germline lookup yields CDR1 MGHRA and CDR2 YSYEKL. This CDR3 has 15 residues. Trimming removed 6 bases from V and 0 bases from J; junction bases left unmatched: 7. In DNA form, the CDR3 reads TGCGCCAGCAGTCAGGGACAGGAGAGCTCCTACGAGCAGTACTTC. It encodes CASSQGQESSYEQYF.

Comments on this clonotype: One junction end disagrees with the germline gene, perhaps due to a read error. The CDR3 coding sequence is TGCGCCAGCAGCCCCTGGGGACAGGGGGCAGTTGGGTCCTACGAACAGTACTTC. Amino acids: CASSPWGQGAVGSYEQYF. The rearrangement links TRBV5-1 to TRBJ2-7, with 12 bases fitting TRBD1. CDR3 length: 18 residues. The germline V gene encodes CDR1 SGHRS and CDR2 YFSETQ.

J is TRBJ2-3 and V is TRBV11-3; TRBD2 matches at 7 bases. CDR1 is SGHNT, CDR2 YENEEA, per germline. J was trimmed by 6 bases and V by 6 bases; bases with no gene match: 9. This CDR3 comprises 14 residues. In DNA, the CDR3 is TGTGCCAGCAGTCAACGGGGGGAGCGGGATACGCAGTATTTT. It specifies CASSQRGERDTQYF.

V and J are TRBV12-3 or TRBV12-4 and TRBJ2-2, with D uncertain. This CDR3 is built from 15 residues. Trimming took 3 bases from V and 11 from J, leaving 19 bases between them. CDR3 in amino acids: CASSFSGTDTSELFF. In DNA, the CDR3 is TGTGCCAGCAGTTTCTCTGGCACAGACACCAGTGAGCTGTTTTTT.

As concerns this clonotype: At one boundary the junction diverges from the germline segment, which might be a read error. The chain combines TRBV6-1 with TRBJ1-5; 8 nucleotides line up with TRBD1. Germline CDR1 reads MNHNS; CDR2 reads SASEGT. The CDR3 sequence is 15 residues long. CDR3 nucleotide sequence: TGTGCCACCAGCCTCCTACCGACAGGGGAGAGTCCCCTGCATTTT. It encodes CATSLLPTGESPLHF.

This clonotype turned up a few times. The genes are TRBV24-1 and TRBJ2-2, with 9 bases fitting TRBD2. Germline V lookup: CDR1 KGHDR, CDR2 SFDVKD. V lost 0 bases, J lost 4 bases, and 8 bases stayed unmatched. The CDR3 sequence is 18 residues long. The CDR3 DNA is TGTGCCACCAGTGATTTGCCCCGGGGCGGGAGGGCCACCGGGGAGCTGTTTTTT. Protein sequence: CATSDLPRGGRATGELFF.

Remarks on this clonotype: An end of the junction differs from the germline gene, which may be a read error. The chain recombines TRBV4-1 with TRBJ2-1; 12 positions match TRBD2. This CDR3 has 18 amino acids. Germline V gene data show CDR1 as MGHRA and CDR2 as YSYEKL. CDR3 sequence: CAGSRETTGTSGFNEQFF. The CDR3 DNA reads TGCGCCGGCAGTCGAGAAACAACAGGGACTAGCGGGTTCAATGAGCAGTTCTTC.

This clonotype came up a few times. The gene calls are TRBV4-1 and TRBJ2-7; D not resolved. The CDR3 contains 12 residues. Germline V CDR1 and CDR2: MGHRA, YSYEKL. CDR3 coding DNA: TGCACCAACAGCCAAGTGGGAAATGAGCAGTACTTC. Its protein product is CTNSQVGNEQYF.

Note on this clonotype: One end of the junction is discordant with germline, which a read error may explain. The V and J genes are TRBV6-1 and TRBJ2-5, with TRBD2 as a possible D gene (6 bases). The CDR3 has 14 amino acids. Germline loops: CDR1 MNHNS, CDR2 SASEGT. Here the CDR3 DNA reads TGTGCCAACTCCCTGGGGGGAGGCCAAGAGATCCAGTACTTC. This encodes CANSLGGGQEIQYF.

As to this clonotype: This sequence may be a read error, since a much larger clone differs from it by one base. J is TRBJ2-3 and V is TRBV20-1, with 9 positions matching TRBD2. V trimming: 5 bases; J trimming: 2 bases; junction bases outside the gene matches: 8. Per germline, CDR1 DFQATT and CDR2 SNEGSKA (reference sequence). CDR3 length equals 15 residues. Written as DNA, the CDR3 is TGCAGTGCTCGAAGAGCGGGAGGCCTCACAGATACGCAGTATTTT. Amino acid sequence: CSARRAGGLTDTQYF.

Concerning this clonotype: At one end the junction does not follow the germline gene, possibly because of a read error. This chain uses TRBV29-1 with TRBJ2-3; 7 nucleotides align to TRBD2. The germline CDR1 and CDR2 sequences are SQVTM and ANQGSEA. The CDR3 runs 13 residues. CDR3 loop: CSGLAHGADTHYF. As DNA, the CDR3 is TGCAGCGGACTAGCACACGGCGCAGATACGCACTATTTT.

As for this clonotype: The junction departs from germline at one end; a sequencing error may be responsible. The rearrangement links TRBV6-1 to TRBJ2-3, with D perhaps being TRBD1 or TRBD2 (6 bases each). The CDR3 is 18 amino acids. Germline V gene lookup returns CDR1 MNHNS and CDR2 SASEGT. The CDR3 sequence: CDSSSPGAGLLGSELQYF. CDR3 DNA sequence: TGTGACAGCAGCTCCCCAGGGGCGGGACTCTTGGGCTCGGAACTGCAGTATTTT.

There are a few counts of this clonotype. V usage is TRBV7-9 and J usage is TRBJ1-2, with 11 bases fitting TRBD1. The CDR3 is made up of 16 amino acids. Trimming cost V 2 bases and J 8 bases; bases outside gene matches: 10. Germline CDR1 reads SEHNR; CDR2 reads FQNEAQ (reference sequence). In DNA form, the CDR3 reads TGTGCCAGCAGCTTATCCGATCGGACAGGGGGCGGAGGCTACACCTTC. This gives the protein CASSLSDRTGGGGYTF.

The chain joins TRBV5-6 to TRBJ2-7; a weak D match, TRBD2 (7 bases). Per the germline V gene, CDR1 is SGHDT and CDR2 is YYEEEE. V gave up 8 bases and J gave up 5 bases, with 20 bases separating them. CDR3 length: 14 amino acids. Written as DNA, the CDR3 is TGTGCCAGGAGCCACAGGGACTACCTCCACGAGCAGTACGTC. It encodes CARSHRDYLHEQYV.

The rearrangement joins TRBV6-5 to TRBJ1-1, with D perhaps matching TRBD1 (6 bases). CDR1 is MNHEY, CDR2 SVGAGI, per germline. The CDR3 extends over 14 amino acids. Trimming took 8 bases from V and 5 from J, leaving 18 bases between them. The CDR3 DNA reads TGTGCCAGCGGAACAGGGAGATGGGGGACTGAAGCTTTCTTT. Protein product: CASGTGRWGTEAFF.

Remarks on this clonotype: An end of the junction differs from the germline gene, which may be a read error. The V gene is TRBV6-1, the J gene TRBJ2-3; possible D gene TRBD1, 5 bases. The length of the CDR3 is 14 residues. Germline V CDR1 and CDR2: MNHNS, SASEGT. The CDR3 nucleotides read TGTGCCAGAAGTGAACTTGGGGCGGAAGATATGCAGTATTTT. It encodes CARSELGAEDMQYF.